Presented here are 26 T cell receptor beta chains from one specimen sequenced in a study of blood T cell repertoires in COVID-19. Clones were read by immunoSEQ multiplex PCR, and TCRdb kept only the in-frame ones, dropping some. The sample shows some 180,000 clones, about nine tenths of them seen only once. The specimen sequenced was peripheral blood. The receptor set was obtained from a man aged 35 to 55 with acute or convalescent COVID-19.

The rearrangement uses TRBV5-6 and TRBJ1-3; D unclear. Germline V gene sequence: CDR1 SGHDT, CDR2 YYEEEE. The CDR3 contains 16 residues. With 1 base removed from V and 0 bases from J, the gap between germline ends came to 11 bases. The CDR3 bases are TGTGCCAGCAGCTTGTTAGGCGGGATCTCTGGAAACACCATATATTTT. Translated: CASSLLGGISGNTIYF.

The rearrangement uses TRBV2 and TRBJ1-2; perhaps TRBD1 as D (5 bases). Trimming cost V 7 bases and J 2 bases, with 20 bases left between them. Germline CDR1 and CDR2: SNHLY and FYNNEI. The CDR3 extends over 16 amino acids. The CDR3 loop reads CASNLLRQPGNYGYTF. DNA for the CDR3: TGTGCCAGCAACCTCCTTAGACAGCCTGGCAACTATGGCTACACCTTC.

This clone was seen a single time. The chain combines TRBV2 with TRBJ1-2; TRBD1 is a possible D gene (6 bases). The length of the CDR3 is 12 residues. Per the germline V gene, CDR1 is SNHLY and CDR2 is FYNNEI. Trimming cost V 6 bases and J 5 bases, with 10 bases left between them. The CDR3 here is CASSAGEYGYTF. The CDR3 nucleotides read TGTGCCAGCAGCGCAGGGGAGTATGGCTACACCTTC.

CDR3 residues: CASSLQGNNGYTF. CDR3 DNA sequence: TGTGCCAGCAGCCTACAGGGTAATAATGGCTACACCTTC. V gene TRBV13 combines with J gene TRBJ1-2, with a weak D call TRBD1 (6 bases). The CDR3 extends over 13 amino acids. Deletions cut 5 bases from V and 6 bases from J, with 13 bases between. CDR1 is PRHDT and CDR2 is FYEKMQ in the germline V gene (reference sequence).

The chain links TRBV9 to TRBJ2-7, with D perhaps TRBD1 (5 bases). The ends were cut back, 0 bases at V and 4 bases at J, with 11 bases in the middle. This CDR3 region has 14 residues. Germline loops: CDR1 SGDLS, CDR2 YYNGEE. The CDR3 spells CASSVGGPGYEQYF. CDR3 coding DNA: TGTGCCAGCAGCGTAGGTGGGCCAGGGTACGAGCAGTACTTC.

The V and J genes are TRBV28 and TRBJ1-2; maybe TRBD1 (6 bases). Germline CDR1 reads MDHEN; CDR2 reads SYDVKM. V lost 5 bases and J 1 base, leaving 14 bases between the germline ends. The CDR3 is made up of 15 amino acids. CDR3 in DNA: TGTGCCAGCAGTGAAGGACAGCCTTATAACTATGGCTACACCTTC. Translated: CASSEGQPYNYGYTF.

This clone was detected once. The sample contains more than one DNA sequence encoding this CDR3. The chain joins TRBV9 to TRBJ2-1; D call uncertain. Trimming shortened V by 0 bases and J by 0 bases, and 4 bases separated the two germline ends. CDR1 and CDR2 from the germline V gene are SGDLS and YYNGEE. The CDR3 consists of 14 residues. The CDR3: CASSVGSSYNEQFF. The CDR3 bases are TGTGCCAGCAGCGTAGGGAGCTCCTACAATGAGCAGTTCTTC.

The rearrangement uses TRBV11-2 and TRBJ2-7; D gene unclear. CDR1 SGHAT and CDR2 FQNNGV come from the germline V gene. The V end was cut by 5 bases, the J end by 3 bases, with 5 bases between. This CDR3 spans 11 amino acids. This chain's CDR3 is CASSPHYEQYF. CDR3 bases: TGTGCCAGCAGCCCACACTACGAGCAGTACTTC.

This clone was found a few times. The rearrangement uses TRBV25-1 and TRBJ1-2; perhaps TRBD1 as D (6 bases). V was trimmed by 1 base and J by 4 bases, leaving 13 bases between them. Germline-derived CDR1 and CDR2 are MGHDK and SYGVNS. This CDR3 comprises 15 residues. CDR3 protein: CASSEWTQGRYGYTF. The DNA for the CDR3 is TGTGCCAGCAGTGAATGGACCCAGGGGCGCTATGGCTACACCTTC.

The V and J genes are TRBV29-1 and TRBJ1-1; TRBD1 agrees at 8 bases. Germline CDR1 and CDR2: SQVTM and ANQGSEA. CDR3 size: 14 residues. V was clipped by 7 bases and J by 4 bases; unmatched bases: 11. The CDR3 loop reads CSAQPQGAGTEAFF. In DNA, the CDR3 is TGCAGCGCCCAACCGCAGGGGGCCGGCACTGAAGCTTTCTTT. The complete variable domain, with remaining parts taken from reference TRBV29-1 and TRBJ1-1, reads SAVISQKPSRDICQRGTSLTIQCQVDSQVTMMFWYRQQPGQSLTLIATANQGSEATYESGFVIDKFPISRPNLTFSTLTVSNMSPEDSSIYLCSAQPQGAGTEAFFGQGTRLTVV.

V is TRBV19 and J is TRBJ2-5; weak D call: TRBD2 (5 bases). CDR3 length equals 14 residues. Germline V gives CDR1 LNHDA, CDR2 SQIVND (reference sequence). Trimming removed 6 bases from V and 4 bases from J, with 15 bases in between. CDR3 sequence (DNA): TGTGCCAGTAGACCCTCGGGGTACGGAGAGACCCAGTACTTC. Translation: CASRPSGYGETQYF.

The CDR3, as DNA: TGTGCCAGCAGCTTCTTGACAGGGGGTAGTACTGAAGCTTTCTTT. Protein: CASSFLTGGSTEAFF. This sequence joins TRBV5-4 and TRBJ1-1, with 9 positions matching TRBD1. Germline CDR1 and CDR2: SGHNT and YYREEE (reference sequence). The CDR3 is 15 residues long. With V trimmed by 2 bases and J by 5 bases, 7 bases remained unmatched.

The chain carries TRBV4-1 and TRBJ2-2; 9 bases line up with TRBD1. Looked up from germline, CDR1 is MGHRA and CDR2 is YSYEKL. Trimming removed 3 bases from V and 6 bases from J; junction bases left unmatched: 14. The CDR3 loop spans 18 amino acids. In DNA, the CDR3 is TGCGCCAGCAGCCAGAAGGGACAGGGTTCGGAGGGGGCCGGGGAGCTGTTTTTT. Protein sequence: CASSQKGQGSEGAGELFF.

The chain carries TRBV5-5 and TRBJ1-1, with 8 bases that match TRBD1. This CDR3 has 15 amino acids. Germline V gives CDR1 SGHKS, CDR2 YYEKEE (reference sequence). V was clipped by 3 bases and J by 3 bases; unmatched bases: 7. Here the CDR3 reads CASSSRGQGDTEAFF. The CDR3 coding sequence is TGTGCCAGCAGCTCAAGAGGACAGGGCGACACTGAAGCTTTCTTT.

The V and J genes are TRBV6-5 and TRBJ2-5, with 13 bases fitting TRBD2. The CDR3 is 15 residues long. V shed 5 bases and J 5 bases; nucleotides not matched to a gene: 5. Germline V gene lookup returns CDR1 MNHEY and CDR2 SVGAGI. The CDR3 bases are TGTGCCAGCAGTCCCGGACTAGCGGGGGTCGAGACCCAGTACTTC. Protein product: CASSPGLAGVETQYF.

The J gene is TRBJ2-2, the V gene TRBV7-3, with unresolved D. CDR1 and CDR2 (germline): SGHTA, FQGTGA. The CDR3 runs to 16 residues. Trimming stripped 0 bases from V and 2 bases from J, with 10 bases between. For the CDR3, the DNA is TGTGCCAGCAGCTTAACCAGCGCGGCCAACACCGGGGAGCTGTTTTTT. This codes for CASSLTSAANTGELFF.

This clone came up once. The chain joins TRBV2 to TRBJ2-2; D unresolved. The CDR3 consists of 11 residues. The ends were cut back, 7 bases at V and 7 bases at J, with 7 bases in the middle. Germline V CDR1 and CDR2: SNHLY, FYNNEI. CDR3 region: CASNIFGELFF. The DNA of the CDR3 is TGTGCCAGCAACATTTTCGGGGAGCTGTTTTTT.

This clone has just a few counts. Within the sample, other DNA sequences also encode this same CDR3. The V gene is TRBV28, the J gene TRBJ1-4; tentatively, D is TRBD1 (6 bases). V was pared by 4 bases and J by 0 bases, with 9 bases between. The CDR3 loop spans 15 amino acids. CDR1 MDHEN and CDR2 SYDVKM come from the germline V gene. As DNA, the CDR3 is TGTGCCAGCAGTTCCGAGGGGGCAACTAATGAAAAACTGTTTTTT. It encodes CASSSEGATNEKLFF.

The CDR3 is CASSSREGQRYEQYF. The CDR3 region has the DNA TGTGCCAGCAGCTCCCGAGAAGGACAGCGCTACGAGCAGTACTTC. The genes are TRBV7-6 and TRBJ2-7, with D perhaps matching TRBD1 (6 bases). The CDR3 spans 15 residues. Germline CDR1 reads SGHVS; CDR2 reads FNYEAQ. V lost 4 bases, J lost 3 bases, and 16 bases lay in between. Together with reference TRBV7-6 and TRBJ2-7, the CDR3 gives the full variable domain: GAGVSQSPRYKVTKRGQDVALRCDPISGHVSLYWYRQALGQGPEFLTYFNYEAQQDKSGLPNDRFSAERPEGSISTLTIQRTEQRDSAMYRCASSSREGQRYEQYFGPGTRLTVT.

This chain uses TRBV29-1 with TRBJ1-5, with 9 nucleotides matching TRBD1. From germline, CDR1 is SQVTM and CDR2 ANQGSEA. V was pared by 4 bases and J by 6 bases, with 4 bases of the junction left unmatched. This CDR3 region has 13 residues. As DNA, the CDR3 is TGCAGCGTTGGACAGGGGGTAGCTCAGCCCCAGCATTTT. Translated: CSVGQGVAQPQHF. The whole variable domain, remainder taken from reference TRBV29-1 and TRBJ1-5, is SAVISQKPSRDICQRGTSLTIQCQVDSQVTMMFWYRQQPGQSLTLIATANQGSEATYESGFVIDKFPISRPNLTFSTLTVSNMSPEDSSIYLCSVGQGVAQPQHFGDGTRLSIL.

In this sample, this clone turned up once. This sequence joins TRBV7-2 and TRBJ1-4; D is ambiguous. V was clipped by 5 bases and J by 0 bases, with 7 bases between them. Germline CDR1 reads SGHTA; CDR2 reads FQGNSA. The CDR3 loop spans 14 amino acids. The CDR3 region is CASSPSATNEKLFF. The CDR3 DNA follows: TGTGCCAGCAGCCCCAGTGCAACTAATGAAAAACTGTTTTTT. The entire variable domain, with the rest obtained from reference TRBV7-2 and TRBJ1-4, is as follows: GAGVSQSPSNKVTEKGKDVELRCDPISGHTALYWYRQSLGQGLEFLIYFQGNSAPDKSGLPSDRFSAERTGGSVSTLTIQRTQQEDSAVYLCASSPSATNEKLFFGSGTQLSVL.

The chain links TRBV27 to TRBJ1-5; D is ambiguous. The CDR3 runs to 14 residues. V lost 5 bases, J lost 6 bases, and 14 bases lay in between. The germline gives CDR1 MNHEY, CDR2 SMNVEV (reference sequence). The CDR3 DNA reads as TGTGCCAGCAGTCCGGGGAGACGGGGTCAGCCCCAGCATTTT. Its translation: CASSPGRRGQPQHF.

The V gene is TRBV6-5, the J gene TRBJ1-4; 7 bases agree with TRBD1. Germline V gene lookup returns CDR1 MNHEY and CDR2 SVGAGI. CDR3 length: 12 amino acids. The junction had 1 base not matched to a gene; V was cut back by 5 bases and J by 7 bases. Here the CDR3 DNA reads TGTGCCAGCAGTCAGGGGGGTGAAAAACTGTTTTTT. Translation: CASSQGGEKLFF.

The CDR3 sequence is CASSVASRINEKLFF. The CDR3 nucleotides are TGTGCCAGCAGCGTAGCCTCCAGGATTAATGAAAAACTGTTTTTT. The gene calls are TRBV9 and TRBJ1-4; no clear D gene. In germline, CDR1 is SGDLS, CDR2 YYNGEE. V gave up 0 bases and J gave up 4 bases, with 10 bases separating them. The CDR3 consists of 15 residues. Together with reference TRBV9 and TRBJ1-4, the CDR3 gives the full variable domain: DSGVTQTPKHLITATGQRVTLRCSPRSGDLSVYWYQQSLDQGLQFLIQYYNGEERAKGNILERFSAQQFPDLHSELNLSSLELGDSALYFCASSVASRINEKLFFGSGTQLSVL.

The V call is TRBV29-1, the J call TRBJ2-1, with a weak D call TRBD2 (6 bases). This CDR3 is built from 15 residues. Germline lookup yields CDR1 SQVTM and CDR2 ANQGSEA. V dropped 0 bases and J dropped 5 bases, with 14 bases sitting between them. DNA for the CDR3: TGCAGCGTTGAAGAGGGGGGTCGCCCCCACAATGAGCAGTTCTTC. Translation: CSVEEGGRPHNEQFF.

J is TRBJ1-3 and V is TRBV7-6, with 7 bases identical to TRBD1. Germline values: CDR1 SGHVS, CDR2 FNYEAQ. The CDR3 length is 16 residues. Trimming removed 4 bases from V and 0 bases from J; junction bases left unmatched: 6. The CDR3 region is CASSYRDSNSGNTIYF. CDR3 sequence (DNA): TGTGCCAGCAGCTACCGGGACAGCAACTCTGGAAACACCATATATTTT.